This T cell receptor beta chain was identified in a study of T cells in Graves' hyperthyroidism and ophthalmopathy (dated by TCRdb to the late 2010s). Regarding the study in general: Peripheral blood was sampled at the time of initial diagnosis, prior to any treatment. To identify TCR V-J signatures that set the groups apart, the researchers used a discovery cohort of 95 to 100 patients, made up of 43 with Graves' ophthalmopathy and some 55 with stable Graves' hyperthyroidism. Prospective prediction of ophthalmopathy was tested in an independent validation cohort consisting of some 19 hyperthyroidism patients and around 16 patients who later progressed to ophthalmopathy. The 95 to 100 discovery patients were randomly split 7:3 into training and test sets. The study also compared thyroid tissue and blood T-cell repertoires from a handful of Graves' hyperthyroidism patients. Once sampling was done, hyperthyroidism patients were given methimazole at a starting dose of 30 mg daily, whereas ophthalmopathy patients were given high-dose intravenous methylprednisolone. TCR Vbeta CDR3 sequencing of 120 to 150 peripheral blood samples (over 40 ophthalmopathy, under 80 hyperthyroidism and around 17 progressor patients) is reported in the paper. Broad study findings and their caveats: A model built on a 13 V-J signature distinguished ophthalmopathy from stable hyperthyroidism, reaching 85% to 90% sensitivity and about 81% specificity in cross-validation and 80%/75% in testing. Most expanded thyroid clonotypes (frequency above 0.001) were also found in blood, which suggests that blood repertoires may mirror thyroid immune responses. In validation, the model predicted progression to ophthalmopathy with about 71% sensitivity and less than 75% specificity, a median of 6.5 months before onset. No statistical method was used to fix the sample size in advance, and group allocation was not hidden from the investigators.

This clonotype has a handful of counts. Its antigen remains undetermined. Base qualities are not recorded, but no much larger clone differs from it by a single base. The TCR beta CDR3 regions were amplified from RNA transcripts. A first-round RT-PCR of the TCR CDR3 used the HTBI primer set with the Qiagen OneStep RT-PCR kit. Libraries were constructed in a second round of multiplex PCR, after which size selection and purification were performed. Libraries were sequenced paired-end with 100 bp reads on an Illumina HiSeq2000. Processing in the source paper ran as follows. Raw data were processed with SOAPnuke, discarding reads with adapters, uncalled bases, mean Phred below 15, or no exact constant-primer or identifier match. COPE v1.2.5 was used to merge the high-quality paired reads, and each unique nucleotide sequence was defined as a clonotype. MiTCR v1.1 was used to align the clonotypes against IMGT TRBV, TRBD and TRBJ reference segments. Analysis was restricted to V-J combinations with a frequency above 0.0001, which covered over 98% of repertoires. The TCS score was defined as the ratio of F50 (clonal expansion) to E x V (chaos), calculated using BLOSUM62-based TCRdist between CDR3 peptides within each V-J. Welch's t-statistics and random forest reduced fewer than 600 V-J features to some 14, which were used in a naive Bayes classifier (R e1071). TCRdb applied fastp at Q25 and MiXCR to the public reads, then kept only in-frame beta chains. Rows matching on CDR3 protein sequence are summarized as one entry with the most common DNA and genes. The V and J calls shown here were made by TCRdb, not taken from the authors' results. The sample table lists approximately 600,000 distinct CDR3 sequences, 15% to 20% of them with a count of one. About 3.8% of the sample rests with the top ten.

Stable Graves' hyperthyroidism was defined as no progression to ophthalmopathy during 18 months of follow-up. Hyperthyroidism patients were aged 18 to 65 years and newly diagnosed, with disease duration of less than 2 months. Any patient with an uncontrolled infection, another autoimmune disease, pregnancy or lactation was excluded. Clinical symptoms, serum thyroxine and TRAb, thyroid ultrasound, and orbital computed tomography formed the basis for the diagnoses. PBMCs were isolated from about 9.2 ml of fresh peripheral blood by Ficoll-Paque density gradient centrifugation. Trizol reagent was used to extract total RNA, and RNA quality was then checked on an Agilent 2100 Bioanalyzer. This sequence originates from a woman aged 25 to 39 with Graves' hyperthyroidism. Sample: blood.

The DNA sequence is as follows: TGCGCCAGCAGCCCAAGCCACAGGGCCCCCGTCAACACTGAAGCTTTCTTT. It is translated as CASSPSHRAPVNTEAFF. The chain couples TRBV4-1 to TRBJ1-1; TRBD1 is possibly the D segment (6 matching bases). The CDR3 numbers 17 residues from cysteine through phenylalanine. Only the CDR3 region is kept as DNA, spanning 51 bases read in frame from base 1. From the germline V gene, CDR1 is MGHRA and CDR2 is YSYEKL. V and J are truncated by 4 bases and 2 bases respectively, leaving an intervening sequence of 20 bases.